This entry is about one TCR gamma chain. Antigen: not known. Extracted RNA was reverse transcribed into cDNA. The CDR3 regions were amplified by multiplex PCR from V-gene primers to a constant-region primer. TCRdb re-identified clones in the multiplex PCR reads via CATT. The table shows roughly 24,000 gamma-chain clones, with 12% to 15% occurring only once. These data are taken from a study of Vδ1+ human thymocytes. Germline assignment: CDR1 VINAFY and CDR2 YDVSNSKD. This CDR3 is built from 13 residues. J gave up 9 bases and V 0 bases, and 8 bases lay outside the gene matches. Study findings and constraints: Highly polyclonal TRG and TRD repertoires with Gaussian CDR3 length distributions appeared in thymus.

The sample taken for sequencing was Vdelta1+ gamma-delta thymocytes from the thymus. Regarding subset: FACS-sorted CD3+ TCRalphabeta- TCRVdelta1+ TCRVdelta2- thymocytes. The clonotype originates from a child less than two years old who had congenital heart surgery. The chain links TRGV5 to TRGJ1 or TRGJ2. DNA for the CDR3: TGTGCCACCTGGGACAGGCCGGACGCTAAGAAACTCTTT. Amino acids: CATWDRPDAKKLF.